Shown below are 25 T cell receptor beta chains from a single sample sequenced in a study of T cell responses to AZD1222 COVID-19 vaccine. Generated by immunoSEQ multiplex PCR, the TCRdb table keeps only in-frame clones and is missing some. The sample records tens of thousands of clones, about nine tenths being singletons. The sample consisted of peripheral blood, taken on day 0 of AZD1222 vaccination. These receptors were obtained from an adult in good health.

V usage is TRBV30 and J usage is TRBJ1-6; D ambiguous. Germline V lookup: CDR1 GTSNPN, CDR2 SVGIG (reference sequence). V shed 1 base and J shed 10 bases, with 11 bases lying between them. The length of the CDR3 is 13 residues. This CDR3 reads CAWSADGQSPLHF. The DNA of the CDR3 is TGTGCCTGGAGTGCTGATGGGCAGTCACCCCTCCACTTT.

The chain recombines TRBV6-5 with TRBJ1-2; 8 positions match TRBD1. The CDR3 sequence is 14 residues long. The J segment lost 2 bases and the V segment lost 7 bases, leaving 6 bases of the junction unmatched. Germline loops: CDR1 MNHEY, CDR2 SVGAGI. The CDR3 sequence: CASTRAGGNYGYTF. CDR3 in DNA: TGTGCCAGCACGCGGGCAGGGGGCAACTATGGCTACACCTTC.

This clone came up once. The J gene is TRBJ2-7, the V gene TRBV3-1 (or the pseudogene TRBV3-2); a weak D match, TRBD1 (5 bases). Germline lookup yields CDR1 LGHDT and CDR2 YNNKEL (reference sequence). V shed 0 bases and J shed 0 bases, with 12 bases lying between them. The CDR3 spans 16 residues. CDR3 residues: CASSQEVTVSSYEQYF. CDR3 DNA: TGTGCCAGCAGCCAAGAGGTGACAGTCTCCTCCTACGAGCAGTACTTC.

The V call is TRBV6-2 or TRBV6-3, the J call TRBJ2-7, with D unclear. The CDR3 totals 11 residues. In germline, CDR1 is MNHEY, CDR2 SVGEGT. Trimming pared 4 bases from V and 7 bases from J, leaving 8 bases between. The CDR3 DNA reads TGTGCCAGCAGTTCCGCCCCAGAGCAGTACTTC. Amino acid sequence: CASSSAPEQYF.

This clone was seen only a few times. Here the CDR3 reads CASSQQGKITGELFF. Here the CDR3 DNA reads TGTGCCAGCAGTCAGCAGGGGAAAATCACCGGGGAGCTGTTTTTT. V gene TRBV6-5 combines with J gene TRBJ2-2, with D perhaps matching TRBD1 (6 bases). Trimming shortened V by 5 bases and J by 4 bases, and 14 bases separated the two germline ends. The CDR3 contains 15 residues. Germline V CDR1 and CDR2: MNHEY, SVGAGI.

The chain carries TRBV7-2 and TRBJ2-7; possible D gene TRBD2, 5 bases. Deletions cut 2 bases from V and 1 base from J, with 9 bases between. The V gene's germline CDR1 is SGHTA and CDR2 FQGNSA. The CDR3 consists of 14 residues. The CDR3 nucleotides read TGTGCCAGCAGCTTATTTCGGGATTCCTACGAGCAGTACTTC. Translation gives CASSLFRDSYEQYF.

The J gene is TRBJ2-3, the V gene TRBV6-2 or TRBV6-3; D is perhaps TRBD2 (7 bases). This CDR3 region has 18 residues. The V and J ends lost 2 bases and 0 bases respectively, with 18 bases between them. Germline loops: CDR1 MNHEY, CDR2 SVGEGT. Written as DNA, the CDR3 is TGTGCCAGCAGTTACGTAGGCGGGGGCCCCTCTAGCACAGATACGCAGTATTTT. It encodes CASSYVGGGPSSTDTQYF.

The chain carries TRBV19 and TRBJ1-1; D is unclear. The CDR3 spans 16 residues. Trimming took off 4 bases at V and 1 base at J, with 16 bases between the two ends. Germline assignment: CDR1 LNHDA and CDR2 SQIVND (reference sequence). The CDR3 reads CASSTPGDPSNTEAFF. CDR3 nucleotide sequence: TGTGCCAGTAGTACCCCCGGAGACCCGTCGAACACTGAAGCTTTCTTT.

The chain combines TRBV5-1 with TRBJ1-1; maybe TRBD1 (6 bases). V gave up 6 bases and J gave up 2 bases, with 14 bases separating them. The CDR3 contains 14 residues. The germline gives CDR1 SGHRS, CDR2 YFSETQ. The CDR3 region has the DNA TGCGCCAGCACCAGGCTGACAGGTAACACTGAAGCTTTCTTT. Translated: CASTRLTGNTEAFF.

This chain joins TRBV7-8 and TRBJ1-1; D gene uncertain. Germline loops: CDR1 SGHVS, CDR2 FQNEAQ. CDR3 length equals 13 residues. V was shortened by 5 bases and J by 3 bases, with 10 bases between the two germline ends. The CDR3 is CASSRHRDTEAFF. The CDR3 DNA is TGTGCCAGCAGCCGTCATCGGGACACTGAAGCTTTCTTT. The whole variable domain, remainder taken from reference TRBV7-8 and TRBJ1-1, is GAGVSQSPRYKVAKRGQDVALRCDPISGHVSLFWYQQALGQGPEFLTYFQNEAQLDKSGLPSDRFFAERPEGSVSTLKIQRTQQEDSAVYLCASSRHRDTEAFFGQGTRLTVV.

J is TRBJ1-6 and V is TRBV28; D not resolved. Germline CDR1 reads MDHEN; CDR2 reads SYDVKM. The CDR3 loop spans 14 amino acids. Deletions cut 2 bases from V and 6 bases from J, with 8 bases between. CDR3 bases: TGTGCCAGCAGTTTAGGTCGGGGTAATTCACCCCTCCACTTT. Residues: CASSLGRGNSPLHF.

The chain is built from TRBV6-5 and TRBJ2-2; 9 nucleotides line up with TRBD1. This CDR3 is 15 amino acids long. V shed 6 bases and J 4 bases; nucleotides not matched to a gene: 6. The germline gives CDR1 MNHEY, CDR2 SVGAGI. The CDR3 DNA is TGTGCCAGCAGCAAAGGGACAGGGTTCACCGGGGAGCTGTTTTTT. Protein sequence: CASSKGTGFTGELFF.

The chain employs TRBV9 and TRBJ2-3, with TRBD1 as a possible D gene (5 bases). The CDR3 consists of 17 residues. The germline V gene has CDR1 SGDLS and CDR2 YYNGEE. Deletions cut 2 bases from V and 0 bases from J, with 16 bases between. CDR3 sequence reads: CASSVSPTDASTDTQYF. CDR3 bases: TGTGCCAGCAGCGTCAGCCCGACAGACGCTAGCACAGATACGCAGTATTTT.

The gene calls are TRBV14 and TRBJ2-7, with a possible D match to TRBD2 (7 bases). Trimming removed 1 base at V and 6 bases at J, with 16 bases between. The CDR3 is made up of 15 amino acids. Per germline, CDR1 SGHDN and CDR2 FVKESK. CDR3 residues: CASSQGLRGPLEQYF. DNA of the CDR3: TGTGCCAGCAGCCAAGGTTTGCGGGGGCCACTCGAGCAGTACTTC.

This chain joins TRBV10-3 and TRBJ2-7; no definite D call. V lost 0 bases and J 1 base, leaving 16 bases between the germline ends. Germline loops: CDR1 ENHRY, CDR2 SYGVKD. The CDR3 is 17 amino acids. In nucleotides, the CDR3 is TGTGCCATCAGTGAGTCGATAGGTGCAGTTCGGTCCTACGAGCAGTACTTC. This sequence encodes CAISESIGAVRSYEQYF.

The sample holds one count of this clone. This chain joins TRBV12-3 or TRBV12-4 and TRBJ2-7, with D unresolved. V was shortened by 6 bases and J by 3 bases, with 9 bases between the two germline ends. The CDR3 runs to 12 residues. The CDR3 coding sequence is TGTGCCAGCAGCCGAGTTTTCTACGAGCAGTACTTC. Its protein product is CASSRVFYEQYF.

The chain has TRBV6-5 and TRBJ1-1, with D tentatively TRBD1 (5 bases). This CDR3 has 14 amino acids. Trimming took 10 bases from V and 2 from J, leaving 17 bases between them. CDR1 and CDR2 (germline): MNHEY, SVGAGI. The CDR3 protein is CATANSGGNTEAFF. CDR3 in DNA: TGTGCCACCGCAAATTCTGGGGGAAACACTGAAGCTTTCTTT.

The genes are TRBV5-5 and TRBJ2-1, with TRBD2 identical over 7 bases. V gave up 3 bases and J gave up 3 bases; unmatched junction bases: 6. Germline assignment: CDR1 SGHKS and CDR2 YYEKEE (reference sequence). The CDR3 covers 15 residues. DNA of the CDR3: TGTGCCAGCAGCTCCCGGGAGCGGGGCTACAATGAGCAGTTCTTC. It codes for CASSSRERGYNEQFF.

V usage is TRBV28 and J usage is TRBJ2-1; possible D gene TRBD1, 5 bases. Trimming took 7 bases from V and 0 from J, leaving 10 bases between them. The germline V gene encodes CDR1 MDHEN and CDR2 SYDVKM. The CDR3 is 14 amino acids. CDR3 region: CASTQGSSYNEQFF. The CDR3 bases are TGTGCCAGCACCCAGGGAAGCTCCTACAATGAGCAGTTCTTC.

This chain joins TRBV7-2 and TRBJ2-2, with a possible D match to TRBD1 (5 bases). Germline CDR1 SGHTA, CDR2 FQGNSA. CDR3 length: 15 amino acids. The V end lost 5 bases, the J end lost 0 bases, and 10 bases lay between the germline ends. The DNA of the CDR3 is TGTGCCAGCAGCGCCCGACAGACGAACACCGGGGAGCTGTTTTTT. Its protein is CASSARQTNTGELFF. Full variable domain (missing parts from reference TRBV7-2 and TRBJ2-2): GAGVSQSPSNKVTEKGKDVELRCDPISGHTALYWYRQSLGQGLEFLIYFQGNSAPDKSGLPSDRFSAERTGGSVSTLTIQRTQQEDSAVYLCASSARQTNTGELFFGEGSRLTVL.

CDR3 region: CASSLVAGTDTQYF. For the CDR3, the DNA is TGTGCCAGCAGCTTAGTGGCCGGCACAGATACGCAGTATTTT. J is TRBJ2-3 and V is TRBV7-6; D remains unclear. The CDR3 spans 14 residues. Trimming stripped 1 base from V and 1 base from J, with 6 bases between. The germline V gene has CDR1 SGHVS and CDR2 FNYEAQ.

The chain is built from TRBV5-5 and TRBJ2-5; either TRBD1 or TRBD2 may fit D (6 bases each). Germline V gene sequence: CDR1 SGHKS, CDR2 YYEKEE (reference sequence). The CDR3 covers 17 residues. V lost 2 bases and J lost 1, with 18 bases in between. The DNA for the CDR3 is TGTGCCAGCAGCTTCAGAGTACAGGGAGGATCCCAAGAGACCCAGTACTTC. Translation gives CASSFRVQGGSQETQYF.

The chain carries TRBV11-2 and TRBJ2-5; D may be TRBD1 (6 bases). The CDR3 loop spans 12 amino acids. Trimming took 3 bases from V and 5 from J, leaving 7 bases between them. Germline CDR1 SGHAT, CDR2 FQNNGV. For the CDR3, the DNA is TGTGCCAGCAGCTTTCAGGGGGAGACCCAGTACTTC. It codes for CASSFQGETQYF.

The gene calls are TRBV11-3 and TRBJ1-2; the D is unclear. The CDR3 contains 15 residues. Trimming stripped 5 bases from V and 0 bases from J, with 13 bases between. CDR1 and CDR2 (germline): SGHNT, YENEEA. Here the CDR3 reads CASSTYFEPNYGYTF. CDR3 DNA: TGTGCCAGCAGCACCTATTTCGAGCCTAACTATGGCTACACCTTC.

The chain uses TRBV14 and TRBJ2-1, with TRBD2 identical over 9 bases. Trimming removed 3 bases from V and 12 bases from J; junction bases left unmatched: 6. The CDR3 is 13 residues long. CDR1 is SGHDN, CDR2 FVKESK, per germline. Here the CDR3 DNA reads TGTGCCAGCAGCCAGTCCCTAGCGGGAATGCAGTTCTTC. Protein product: CASSQSLAGMQFF.